The text below deals with one TCR beta chain. The clone's antigen remains unknown. Per-nucleotide qualities are absent, and no much larger clonotype sits a single base away. High-throughput TCR profiling via ImmunoSEQ was performed on the roughly 98 tumor samples. In the source study's methods: Richness (unique productive sequences), clonality, evenness and relatedness were included as repertoire diversity metrics, and similarity between samples was assessed with the Bhattacharyya coefficient. A sensitivity analysis that removed TCRs with fewer than two reads produced consistent conclusions. TCRdb mirrors the immuneACCESS table, restricted to in-frame sequences. Some clones are absent from its copies; in checked studies, under half trace to an unresolved V gene, and the reason for the others is unknown. That table furnishes V, J and clone size, whereas the DNA furnished D and trimming. This sample lists about 39,000 clones; about 80% were detected once. Approximately 3% of the sample lies in the top ten.

The sample belongs to a study of high-grade serous ovarian cancer treatment subgroups (dated by TCRdb to about 2021). Background on the whole study: On average, sequencing produced approximately 13,000 reads and around 7,800 unique TCR beta rearrangements for each sample. The study profiled TCR beta repertoires in high-grade serous ovarian cancer patients grouped by complete gross resection or neoadjuvant chemotherapy response under a laparoscopic triage algorithm. The cohort comprised approximately 30 patients: roughly ten with no residual disease after primary surgery (R0), roughly ten excellent NACT responders, and roughly ten poor NACT responders. Each patient contributed one primary tumor and two metastatic tumor samples, giving some 90 samples in total.

Collection of tumor samples took place before definitive surgery or chemotherapy. The MD Anderson Biospecimen Extraction Resource handled genomic DNA extraction, while the MD Anderson Cancer Genomics Laboratory carried out the TCR sequencing. The CDR3 has 16 amino acids, counting the end cysteine and phenylalanine. CDR3 DNA is the only sequence kept; it has 48 bases, read in frame from the first base. CDR1 and CDR2 are read off the germline V gene as SGHDT and YYEEEE. Germline trimming amounts to 0 bases on V and 5 bases on J, with 8 as the count of junction bases outside the gene matches. The paper as a whole reports these results and caveats: TCR repertoire analyses focused on CDR3; CDR1 and CDR2 were not analyzed. Tumors from the same patient had repertoire similarity ranging from roughly 0.11 to 0.85, while tumors from different patients showed almost no similarity. Neoantigen level correlated positively with TCR clonal relatedness, and copy number variation and mutation load from whole-genome sequencing showed a positive trend with TCR clonal relatedness. Spatial information was not captured by bulk tumor TCR sequencing, so insight into HGSC tumor complexity and diversity was limited.

Rearrangement joined TRBV5-6 to TRBJ2-5; 9 junctional bases match TRBD2. The material sequenced was tumor tissue. This TCR derives from a human donor with high-grade serous ovarian cancer. The CDR3 protein: CASSLAGGRAWETQYF. DNA sequence: TGTGCCAGCAGCTTGGCCGGCGGGAGGGCCTGGGAGACCCAGTACTTC.